The source of this T cell receptor (beta chain) is a study of T cell clones after liver transplantation. Germline CDR1 and CDR2: LNHDA and SQIVND (reference sequence). This CDR3 contains 14 residues. V was pared by 3 bases and J by 1 base, with 9 bases between. Sequencing was performed with immunoSEQ multiplex PCR; in TCRdb, only in-frame clones are kept and a portion is missing. The sample includes just over 9,000 clones, roughly 79% of them seen just once. The material sequenced was CD8+ T cells from blood, taken before liver transplant. The V call is TRBV19, the J call TRBJ1-1; weak D call: TRBD1 (5 bases). This clonotype was obtained from a human donor who received a liver transplant. The CDR3 protein is CASSITGGNTEAFF. In DNA, the CDR3 is TGTGCCAGTAGTATTACCGGGGGGAACACTGAAGCTTTCTTT.